The clone carrying this TCR beta chain has ten or more counts. This entry belongs to a study of T cell repertoires in cytomegalovirus infection. On the study more broadly: Both a matching HLA type and CMV infection were indicated by public TCR beta signatures.

Trimming left V 0 bases short and J 4 bases short, with 9 bases between. CDR3 length: 15 residues. Germline loops: CDR1 SGHTA, CDR2 FQGNSA. From the reads, TCRdb called clonotypes with MiXCR, one entry per CDR3 protein. The repertoire includes about 310,000 distinct CDR3 sequences, roughly 16% of them detected once, and approximately 12% sits in the top ten. The sequence was obtained from a human donor in good health (CMV status not recorded). Some clones in this sample may be carry-over from other donors' samples. The specimen was PBMCs. This sequence joins TRBV7-2 and TRBJ1-4, with D unclear. The CDR3 sequence is CASSLAIRINEKLFF. The CDR3 DNA sequence: TGTGCCAGCAGCTTAGCGATCAGAATTAATGAAAAACTGTTTTTT.